This T cell receptor (beta chain) comes out of a study of T cells in Graves' hyperthyroidism and ophthalmopathy. Study outcomes and limitations: The blood repertoire included most of the expanded thyroid clonotypes above 0.001. Separation of ophthalmopathy from stable hyperthyroidism was achieved by a 13 V-J model.

It was RNA transcripts that yielded the amplified TCR beta CDR3 regions. Using the HTBI primer set, a first-round RT-PCR was run on the TCR CDR3. Each CDR3 protein gets one entry after TCRdb re-called the multiplex PCR reads with MiXCR. The profile covers 620,000 or so distinct CDR3 sequences, with approximately 15% appearing a single time and around 12% taken by the ten largest. Patients having uncontrolled infection, another autoimmune disease, pregnancy or lactation were not included. Isolation of PBMCs was performed on 9.5 to 10 ml fresh peripheral blood. CDR3 length equals 17 residues. Germline CDR1 reads SGDLS; CDR2 reads YYNGEE. The V gene lost 5 bases and the J gene lost 4 bases, with 19 bases spanning the gap. This clonotype was seen repeatedly, ten times or more. The antigen is unknown.

The source of this sequence is a woman aged 50 to 60 with Graves' ophthalmopathy. The chain employs TRBV9 and TRBJ2-6, with a possible D match to TRBD2 (6 bases). The specimen sequenced was blood. The DNA for the CDR3 is TGTGCCAGCAGTTCCGGGACTGGACGGACCGGGGCCAACGTCCTGACTTTC. Its translation: CASSSGTGRTGANVLTF.